Presented here are 27 T cell receptor beta chains from one specimen sequenced in a study of technical replicates of blood from a handful of donors (dated by TCRdb to 2016 to 2017). Libraries were constructed by the immunoSEQ multiplex PCR assay. Held by TCRdb, this immuneACCESS table contains in-frame sequences only and omits some clones. Under half of the omission traces to an unresolved V gene where checked; the cause of the rest is unknown. This sample has 95,000 to 100,000 clones in its table, and 96% of those were observed once. The top ten clones comprise roughly 0.19% of the sample. Sequences were obtained from T cells isolated from PBMCs. The receptors were gathered from a human donor in good health.

This sequence joins TRBV6-5 and TRBJ2-3; 11 bases are shared with TRBD2. The germline CDR1 and CDR2 sequences are MNHEY and SVGAGI. The CDR3 sequence is 15 residues long. Trimming cost V 5 bases and J 4 bases; bases outside gene matches: 5. For the CDR3, the DNA is TGTGCCAGCAGTCATAGCGGGGGGGCCCCAGATACGCAGTATTTT. It yields the protein CASSHSGGAPDTQYF.

This clone was observed a few times. This chain connects TRBV29-1 to TRBJ1-2; 7 bases match TRBD1. The CDR3 contains 13 residues. With V trimmed by 6 bases and J by 5 bases, 9 bases remained unmatched. Germline lookup yields CDR1 SQVTM and CDR2 ANQGSEA. As DNA, the CDR3 is TGCAGCGTCCGGGACAGTGGATTTTATGGCTACACCTTC. Amino acid sequence: CSVRDSGFYGYTF. The full variable domain, with the rest looked up from reference TRBV29-1 and TRBJ1-2, is SAVISQKPSRDICQRGTSLTIQCQVDSQVTMMFWYRQQPGQSLTLIATANQGSEATYESGFVIDKFPISRPNLTFSTLTVSNMSPEDSSIYLCSVRDSGFYGYTFGSGTRLTVV.

The chain uses TRBV14 and TRBJ1-2; TRBD1 aligns across 9 bases. The V and J ends lost 1 base and 8 bases, in that order; junction bases with no gene match: 17. The CDR3 runs 18 residues. The germline gives CDR1 SGHDN, CDR2 FVKESK. The CDR3 region has the DNA TGTGCCAGCAGCCAAGTCGCCGGACAGGGGCGACGCTCTGGGGGCTACACCTTC. This encodes CASSQVAGQGRRSGGYTF. Complete variable domain (other parts from reference TRBV14 and TRBJ1-2): EAGVTQFPSHSVIEKGQTVTLRCDPISGHDNLYWYRRVMGKEIKFLLHFVKESKQDESGMPNNRFLAERTGGTYSTLKVQPAELEDSGVYFCASSQVAGQGRRSGGYTFGSGTRLTVV.

The rearrangement joins TRBV5-1 to TRBJ2-7; D unresolved. Germline CDR1 reads SGHRS; CDR2 reads YFSETQ. This CDR3 region has 12 residues. The V end was cut by 0 bases, the J end by 5 bases, with 6 bases between. CDR3 sequence: CASSLVAHEQYF. CDR3 nucleotide sequence: TGCGCCAGCAGCTTGGTTGCGCACGAGCAGTACTTC.

V usage is TRBV5-1 and J usage is TRBJ2-3; D perhaps matches TRBD1 (5 bases). The germline CDR1 and CDR2 sequences are SGHRS and YFSETQ. Between the trimmed V and J ends, which lost 5 bases and 4 bases, there was a span of 23 bases. The CDR3 length is 17 residues. The chain's CDR3 is CASRRIQGLGEPDTQYF. The CDR3 nucleotides are TGCGCCAGCAGAAGGATCCAGGGATTGGGTGAACCAGATACGCAGTATTTT.

This sequence joins TRBV5-1 and TRBJ1-3; unclear D gene. CDR1 is SGHRS and CDR2 is YFSETQ in the germline V gene. The CDR3 totals 14 residues. The V end lost 4 bases, the J end lost 0 bases, and 8 bases lay between the germline ends. The CDR3 DNA sequence: TGCGCCAGCAGCGCCTCAGGCTCTGGAAACACCATATATTTT. Residues: CASSASGSGNTIYF.

This sequence joins TRBV28 and TRBJ1-1; 7 bases are shared with TRBD1. Trimming took 2 bases from V and 8 from J; bases not matched to a gene: 14. CDR3 length equals 16 residues. Germline assignment: CDR1 MDHEN and CDR2 SYDVKM. CDR3 coding DNA: TGTGCCAGCAGTTTAACAACAGGGGCGCGCATTCTCGAAGCTTTCTTT. It encodes CASSLTTGARILEAFF.

V usage is TRBV10-3 and J usage is TRBJ2-1; 13 bases agree with TRBD2. The length of the CDR3 is 14 residues. The V gene end was trimmed by 9 bases and the J gene end by 5 bases; junction bases not matched to a gene: 4. CDR1 is ENHRY and CDR2 is SYGVKD in the germline V gene. The CDR3 here is CAIGLAGDHNEQFF. In DNA, the CDR3 is TGTGCCATTGGACTAGCGGGAGACCACAATGAGCAGTTCTTC.

The J gene is TRBJ2-1, the V gene TRBV2, with D possibly TRBD1 on 6 matching bases. With 3 bases removed from V and 8 bases from J, the gap between germline ends came to 8 bases. Germline CDR1 SNHLY, CDR2 FYNNEI. This CDR3 has 12 amino acids. CDR3 in amino acids: CASSDRGYEQFF. In nucleotides, the CDR3 is TGTGCCAGCAGTGACAGGGGATATGAGCAGTTCTTC.

The chain uses TRBV6-5 and TRBJ1-4; D gene uncertain. The CDR3 runs to 14 residues. The germline V gene has CDR1 MNHEY and CDR2 SVGAGI. V was clipped by 7 bases and J by 3 bases, with 12 bases between them. This CDR3 is CASNKGGPNEKLFF. The CDR3 DNA follows: TGTGCCAGCAATAAGGGAGGCCCTAATGAAAAACTGTTTTTT.

The V call is TRBV4-1, the J call TRBJ2-2; no firm D call. The germline V and J ends were trimmed by 4 bases and 4 bases, with 16 bases remaining between them. The CDR3 has 16 amino acids. CDR1 is MGHRA and CDR2 is YSYEKL in the germline V gene. CDR3 in DNA: TGCGCCAGCAGCCTCCCTCCAACGGGTAGCACCGGGGAGCTGTTTTTT. Translating it yields CASSLPPTGSTGELFF.

The chain is built from TRBV19 and TRBJ1-1, with 9 bases fitting TRBD1. V shed 4 bases, J shed 4 bases, and the junction held 10 bases outside the gene matches. Germline lookup yields CDR1 LNHDA and CDR2 SQIVND (reference sequence). The CDR3 extends over 16 amino acids. CDR3 coding DNA: TGTGCCAGTAGTACCGGACAGGGGAGCGCTCGCACTGAAGCTTTCTTT. This gives the protein CASSTGQGSARTEAFF.

V is TRBV5-1 and J is TRBJ2-7; maybe TRBD1 (5 bases). CDR3 length equals 13 residues. CDR1 is SGHRS, CDR2 YFSETQ, per germline. V was trimmed by 0 bases and J by 6 bases, leaving 10 bases between them. For the CDR3, the DNA is TGCGCCAGCAGCTTGGCCAGGGCGGCCGAGCAGTACTTC. Translated, it gives CASSLARAAEQYF.

V is TRBV7-9 and J is TRBJ1-1, with D unclear. Trimming pared 5 bases from V and 4 bases from J, leaving 14 bases between. This CDR3 is 14 amino acids long. Germline-derived CDR1 and CDR2 are SEHNR and FQNEAQ (reference sequence). The CDR3 DNA is TGTGCCAGCAGCCCCTGGAGCATGACCACTGAAGCTTTCTTT. Encoded protein: CASSPWSMTTEAFF.

The chain uses TRBV7-9 and TRBJ2-2; D unresolved. CDR1 is SEHNR and CDR2 is FQNEAQ in the germline V gene (reference sequence). V lost 1 base and J 6 bases, leaving 9 bases between the germline ends. The length of the CDR3 is 14 residues. CDR3 sequence reads: CASSLGGAPGELFF. The CDR3 region has the DNA TGTGCCAGCAGCTTAGGAGGTGCACCCGGGGAGCTGTTTTTT.

This chain uses TRBV18 with TRBJ2-7, with 8 bases lining up with TRBD2. CDR1 is KGHSH and CDR2 is LQKENI in the germline V gene. The CDR3 runs to 17 residues. Trimming took 2 bases from V and 5 from J; bases not matched to a gene: 14. CDR3 sequence: CASSPTPSSGRGHEQYF. The CDR3 bases are TGTGCCAGCTCACCAACCCCCTCCAGCGGGAGAGGGCACGAGCAGTACTTC.

The chain combines TRBV4-1 with TRBJ2-3, with 8 bases identical to TRBD2. CDR1 MGHRA and CDR2 YSYEKL come from the germline V gene. Trimming cost V 0 bases and J 6 bases; bases outside gene matches: 8. The CDR3 contains 16 residues. As DNA, the CDR3 is TGCGCCAGCAGCCAAGACGGAGCGGGAGTGGGGGATACGCAGTATTTT. Its translation: CASSQDGAGVGDTQYF.

The chain combines TRBV6-6 with TRBJ1-2, with TRBD1 as a possible D gene (5 bases). This CDR3 has 12 residues. Trimming removed 11 bases at V and 3 bases at J, with 13 bases between. Germline V gene sequence: CDR1 MNHNY, CDR2 SVGAGI (reference sequence). The CDR3 DNA follows: TGTGCCTGTGGGGCCGTTCACTATGGCTACACCTTC. Encoded protein: CACGAVHYGYTF.

This chain uses TRBV5-6 with TRBJ2-7; D gene unclear. The CDR3 is made up of 12 amino acids. The germline V gene encodes CDR1 SGHDT and CDR2 YYEEEE. Trimming took off 3 bases at V and 7 bases at J, with 11 bases between the two ends. The CDR3 spells CASSSSLSEQYF. CDR3 nucleotide sequence: TGTGCCAGCAGCTCCTCTTTATCGGAGCAGTACTTC. Full variable domain (outside the CDR3, taken from reference TRBV5-6 and TRBJ2-7): DAGVTQSPTHLIKTRGQQVTLRCSPKSGHDTVSWYQQALGQGPQFIFQYYEEEERQRGNFPDRFSGHQFPNYSSELNVNALLLGDSALYLCASSSSLSEQYFGPGTRLTVT.

This clone showed up just once. The chain recombines TRBV7-2 with TRBJ2-7, with no clear D. V was shortened by 4 bases and J by 3 bases, with 4 bases between the two germline ends. The CDR3 is 11 amino acids. Germline V gives CDR1 SGHTA, CDR2 FQGNSA. The CDR3 loop reads CASSSVYEQYF. The CDR3 region has the DNA TGTGCCAGCAGCTCCGTCTACGAGCAGTACTTC.

This sequence joins TRBV11-3 and TRBJ2-7; perhaps TRBD2 as D (5 bases). The CDR3 contains 17 residues. Trimming shortened V by 1 base and J by 0 bases, and 16 bases separated the two germline ends. CDR1 and CDR2 (germline): SGHNT, YENEEA. In nucleotides, the CDR3 is TGTGCCAGCAGCTTAGCGAGGGCAGCCTCTAGCTCCTACGAGCAGTACTTC. Translated: CASSLARAASSSYEQYF.

This clone has more than one count but fewer than ten. This sequence joins TRBV30 and TRBJ1-1, with D unclear. The CDR3 spans 13 residues. CDR1 is GTSNPN, CDR2 SVGIG, per germline (reference sequence). Trimming pared 0 bases from V and 4 bases from J, leaving 9 bases between. The DNA of the CDR3 is TGTGCCTGGAGTGTTGCAGGTCCCACTGAAGCTTTCTTT. It is translated as CAWSVAGPTEAFF.

The chain carries TRBV2 and TRBJ2-4, with D possibly TRBD1 on 6 matching bases. CDR3 length equals 15 residues. Looked up from germline, CDR1 is SNHLY and CDR2 is FYNNEI. The germline V and J ends were trimmed by 0 bases and 7 bases, with 13 bases remaining between them. This chain's CDR3 is CASSEAWGQGNIQYF. CDR3 DNA sequence: TGTGCCAGCAGTGAAGCTTGGGGGCAGGGGAACATTCAGTACTTC.

This rearrangement joins TRBV9 to TRBJ1-2; a possible D gene is TRBD1 (6 bases). There are 15 residues in the CDR3. Germline CDR1 reads SGDLS; CDR2 reads YYNGEE. The ends were cut back, 5 bases at V and 2 bases at J, with 16 bases in the middle. CDR3 nucleotide sequence: TGTGCCAGCAGTACTACAGGGTTTGAGAACTATGGCTACACCTTC. It yields the protein CASSTTGFENYGYTF.

Concerning this clone: Other DNA sequences in this specimen translate into the identical CDR3. The V call is TRBV6-5, the J call TRBJ1-1, with a possible D match to TRBD1 (5 bases). This CDR3 region has 11 residues. Germline V CDR1 and CDR2: MNHEY, SVGAGI. V shed 5 bases and J shed 4 bases, with 5 bases lying between them. CDR3 residues: CASSRGTEAFF. CDR3 bases: TGTGCCAGCAGTAGGGGCACTGAAGCTTTCTTT.

This chain links TRBV18 with TRBJ2-7, with TRBD2 matching over 7 bases. The CDR3 runs 14 residues. The germline gives CDR1 KGHSH, CDR2 LQKENI. V trimming: 1 base; J trimming: 7 bases; junction bases outside the gene matches: 7. This chain's CDR3 is CASSPREGRAEQYF. Here the CDR3 DNA reads TGTGCCAGCTCACCACGAGAAGGGAGGGCAGAGCAGTACTTC.

V gene TRBV6-1 combines with J gene TRBJ1-1, with a tentative D call TRBD1 (5 bases). In germline, CDR1 is MNHNS, CDR2 SASEGT. Trimming stripped 8 bases from V and 1 base from J, with 11 bases between. The CDR3 is made up of 13 amino acids. CDR3 nucleotides: TGTGCCAGCCGCGGGGGAAAGAACACTGAAGCTTTCTTT. Translation gives CASRGGKNTEAFF.